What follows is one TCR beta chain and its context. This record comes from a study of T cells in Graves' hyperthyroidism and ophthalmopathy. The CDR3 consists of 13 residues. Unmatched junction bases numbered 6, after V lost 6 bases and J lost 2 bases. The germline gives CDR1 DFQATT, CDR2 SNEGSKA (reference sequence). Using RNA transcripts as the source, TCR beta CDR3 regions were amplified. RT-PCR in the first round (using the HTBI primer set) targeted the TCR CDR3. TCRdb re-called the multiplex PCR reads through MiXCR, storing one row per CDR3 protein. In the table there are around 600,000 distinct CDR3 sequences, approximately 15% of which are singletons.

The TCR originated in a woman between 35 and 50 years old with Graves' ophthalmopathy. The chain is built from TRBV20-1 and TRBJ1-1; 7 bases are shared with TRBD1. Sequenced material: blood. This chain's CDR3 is CSARGGGNTEAFF. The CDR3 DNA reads TGCAGTGCCAGGGGGGGGGGAAACACTGAAGCTTTCTTT.